A selection of T cell receptor beta chains follows, all from one sample in a study of blood T cell repertoires in COVID-19. TCRdb keeps only in-frame clones here, not all; method: immunoSEQ multiplex PCR. The sample yields almost 400,000 clones, around nine tenths seen once. Sequences were obtained from PBMCs or T cells enriched from blood (not recorded which). The receptors shown here come from a woman aged 25 to 39 who had recovered from COVID-19. Both conserved end residues are part of each CDR3. Each record gives: V gene, J gene, CDR3 protein.

TRBV7-8	TRBJ2-7	CASSPPGQEYNEQYF
TRBV6-5	TRBJ1-6	CASRFRRVGDSPLHF
TRBV5-1	TRBJ2-1	CASGEGGLSNEQFF
TRBV5-4	TRBJ2-1	CASSAGFLQFF
TRBV5-1	TRBJ1-2	CASSSYRDGYTF
TRBV7-2	TRBJ2-3	CASSHRDTQYF
TRBV7-2	TRBJ1-6	CASSLEAYMGSPLHF
TRBV7-9	TRBJ2-1	CASSVQGSADNEQFF
TRBV27	TRBJ2-1	CASSLSRYPGQVYNEQFF
TRBV6-5	TRBJ2-7	CASNPYRGPDYEQYF
TRBV10-3	TRBJ2-1	CAISESRTGNNEQFF
TRBV11-2	TRBJ1-3	CAIAQNSGNTIYF
TRBV7-9	TRBJ2-1	CASRTDRVHEQFF
TRBV4-3	TRBJ1-4	CASSQFPGGGGEKLFF
TRBV29-1	TRBJ2-1	CSVAGLAGGGANEQFF
TRBV12-3/TRBV12-4	TRBJ1-2	CASKQGARDGYTF
TRBV5-4	TRBJ2-4	CASSLGASGGNIQYF
TRBV12-3/TRBV12-4	TRBJ2-3	CASSRRTDTQYF
TRBV9	TRBJ1-4	CASSVSQGLTNEKLFF
TRBV5-1	TRBJ1-4	CASSLDRGSNEKLFF
TRBV7-9	TRBJ1-6	CASSLGQALHF
TRBV29-1	TRBJ1-3	CSVALQGAPGNTIYF
TRBV6-2/TRBV6-3	TRBJ1-2	CASSYRGDSYGYTF
TRBV4-1	TRBJ1-1	CASSQVTSDRVNTEAFF
TRBV11-2	TRBJ1-2	CASSIGQGHYGYTF
TRBV7-9	TRBJ2-7	CASSWLAGGQPDYEQYF
TRBV29-1	TRBJ2-1	CSVVGLAGVSSYNEQFF
TRBV27	TRBJ2-2	CASSSRLGTGELFF
TRBV14	TRBJ1-4	CASSGRTGGTNEKLFF